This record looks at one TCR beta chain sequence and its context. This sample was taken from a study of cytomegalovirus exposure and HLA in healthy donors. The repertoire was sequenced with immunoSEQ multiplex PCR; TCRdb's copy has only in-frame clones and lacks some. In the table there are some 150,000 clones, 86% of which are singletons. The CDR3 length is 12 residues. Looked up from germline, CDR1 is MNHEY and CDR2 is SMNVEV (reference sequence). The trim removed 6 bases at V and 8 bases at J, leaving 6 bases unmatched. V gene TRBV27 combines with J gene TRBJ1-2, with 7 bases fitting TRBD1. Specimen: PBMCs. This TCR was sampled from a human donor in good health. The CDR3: CASRGQVGGYTF. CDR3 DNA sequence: TGTGCCAGCAGAGGACAGGTTGGAGGCTACACCTTC.